The 15 T cell receptor beta chains listed next were all sequenced from one sample in a study of T cells in women clearing cervical HPV infection. TCRdb's table, derived via immunoSEQ multiplex PCR, lists solely in-frame clones and lacks some. This sample contains around 39,000 clones. Sequencing was carried out using blood buffy coat. These receptors were taken from a woman aged 18 to 75 with a cervical HPV16 infection that either progressed to CIN3+ or cleared (not recorded which).

Note on this clone: The CDR3 end lies 3 residues beyond the end of the read and is filled in from the germline J gene. The rearrangement uses TRBV5-1 and TRBJ2-6; the match to TRBD2 covers 12 bases. Trimming took 2 bases from V and 1 from J; bases not matched to a gene: 1. Germline CDR1 reads SGHRS; CDR2 reads YFSETQ. The CDR3 spans 17 residues. The DNA read from the CDR3 is TGCGCCAGCAGCTTCGGACTAGCGGGATCTGGGGCCAACGTC. Residues: CASSFGLAGSGANV. The CDR3, in full, reads CASSFGLAGSGANVLTF.

About this clone: With the read ending 3 residues before the CDR3 end, the germline J gene is used to fill in that end. The chain links TRBV5-1 to TRBJ1-5, with 7 bases lining up with TRBD1. Germline V lookup: CDR1 SGHRS, CDR2 YFSETQ. The CDR3 runs 15 residues. Trimming removed 2 bases from V and 5 bases from J; junction bases left unmatched: 7. The sequenced CDR3 bases are TGCGCCAGCAGCTTAGACGCCGGGACAGATCAGCCC. This codes for CASSLDAGTDQP. The complete CDR3 protein is CASSLDAGTDQPQHF.

A remark on this clone: From the germline J gene comes the end of the CDR3, since the read stops 3 residues before it. This chain links TRBV18 with TRBJ2-2; D gene unclear. CDR1 is KGHSH, CDR2 LQKENI, per germline. The CDR3 sequence is 15 residues long. V lost 3 bases, J lost 3 bases, and 11 bases lay in between. Partial CDR3 DNA: TGTGCCAGCTCACCCAGGAGTGGCCACACCGGGGAG. It translates to CASSPRSGHTGE. The CDR3, in full, reads CASSPRSGHTGELFF. Filled out from reference TRBV18 and TRBJ2-2, the complete variable domain reads NAGVMQNPRHLVRRRGQEARLRCSPMKGHSHVYWYRQLPEEGLKFMVYLQKENIIDESGMPKERFSAEFPKEGPSILRIQQVVRGDSAAYFCASSPRSGHTGELFFGEGSRLTVL.

As for this clone: The observed sequence ends 3 residues before the CDR3 terminus, with the missing tail filled in from the germline J gene. The chain uses TRBV6-2 or TRBV6-3 and TRBJ1-2, with D maybe TRBD1 (5 bases). Germline V gene sequence: CDR1 MNHEY, CDR2 SVGEGT. The CDR3 consists of 14 residues. The CDR3: CASSSGLPRGDYTF. The CDR3 DNA, read in part, is TGTGCCAGCAGCTCCGGGCTTCCCCGAGGGGAC.

CDR3 in amino acids: CASSIDEPWYSNQPQYF. The DNA read from the CDR3 is TGTGCCAGTAGTATCGACGAACCATGGTATAGCAATCAGCCG. The chain employs TRBV19 and TRBJ2-3; D is unclear. The read halts 3 residues ahead of the CDR3 end, with the missing end drawn from the germline J gene. Germline values: CDR1 LNHDA, CDR2 SQIVND (reference sequence). This CDR3 is built from 17 residues.

On this clone itself: The CDR3 is cut off 3 residues early in the read; its end comes from the germline J gene. The chain couples TRBV18 to TRBJ1-1; the D gene is possibly TRBD1 (5 bases). The CDR3 extends over 17 amino acids. The V and J ends lost 1 base and 0 bases respectively, with 15 bases between them. CDR1 is KGHSH, CDR2 LQKENI, per germline. CDR3 loop: CASSPLAKLGLNTEAFF. Partial CDR3 DNA: TGTGCCAGCTCACCACTCGCCAAACTGGGGCTGAACACTGAA.

Points on this clone: The CDR3 end falls 3 residues outside the read, so it is completed with the germline J gene. V and J are TRBV29-1 and TRBJ1-2; D remains unclear. Trimming took off 4 bases at V and 5 bases at J, with 14 bases between the two ends. The CDR3 is 13 amino acids. Germline V gene sequence: CDR1 SQVTM, CDR2 ANQGSEA. CDR3 DNA, as far as it was read: TGCAGCGTTGCGGCAGGCCCCTTATATGGC. Protein product: CSVAAGPLYG. The CDR3 reads in full as CSVAAGPLYGYTF.

A word on this clone: The read is 3 residues too short to cover the CDR3 end, so that end is filled in from the germline J gene. The V call is TRBV6-1, the J call TRBJ2-7, with 9 positions matching TRBD1. Germline V gene lookup returns CDR1 MNHNS and CDR2 SASEGT. This CDR3 has 14 amino acids. J lost 4 bases, V lost 4 bases, and 5 bases had no gene match. The CDR3 reads CASSVRDRDYEQYF. CDR3 bases read: TGTGCCAGCAGTGTCCGGGACAGGGATTACGAG.

Concerning this clone: The sequence runs out 3 residues before the end of the CDR3; the remainder is reconstructed from the germline J gene. The chain employs TRBV7-2 and TRBJ2-7; TRBD1 matches at 8 bases. In germline, CDR1 is SGHTA, CDR2 FQGNSA. This CDR3 contains 14 residues. Trimming took 2 bases from V and 2 from J; bases not matched to a gene: 2. The CDR3 region is CASSLWGQAYEQYF. The part of the CDR3 DNA that was read is TGTGCCAGCAGCTTATGGGGACAGGCCTACGAG.

Turning to this clone: At one end the junction does not follow the germline gene, possibly because of a read error. The sample holds other DNA sequences that translate to the same CDR3. The sequenced part of the CDR3 DNA is TGCGCCAGCAGCCCGGGACAGGGGCCCAACTACGGC. This codes for CASSPGQGPNYG. The entire CDR3 protein reads CASSPGQGPNYGYTF. The V and J genes are TRBV5-1 and TRBJ1-2; 10 bases are a match to TRBD1. The CDR3 is cut off 3 residues early in the read; its end comes from the germline J gene. The CDR3 has 15 amino acids. Germline-derived CDR1 and CDR2 are SGHRS and YFSETQ.

On this clone: With the read ending 3 residues before the CDR3 end, the germline J gene is used to fill in that end. The chain links TRBV30 to TRBJ2-3; D remains ambiguous. The germline CDR1 and CDR2 sequences are GTSNPN and SVGIG (reference sequence). The CDR3 totals 13 residues. The CDR3 spells CAWSVKGNQPQYF. The CDR3 bases that were read are TGTGCCTGGAGTGTAAAGGGCAATCAGCCG.

Partial CDR3 DNA: TGTGCCAGCAGAAAAAGCGGGAGGTTCAATGAG. It is translated as CASRKSGRFNE. The whole CDR3 region reads CASRKSGRFNEQFF. The chain has TRBV6-2 or TRBV6-3 and TRBJ2-1, with 9 bases aligning to TRBD2. The CDR3 end falls 3 residues outside the read, so it is completed with the germline J gene. The CDR3 runs 14 residues. The junction had 6 bases not matched to a gene; V was cut back by 6 bases and J by 6 bases. Germline V gene data show CDR1 as MNHEY and CDR2 as SVGEGT.

Points on this clone: The sequence runs out 3 residues before the end of the CDR3; the remainder is reconstructed from the germline J gene. V gene TRBV7-3 combines with J gene TRBJ1-2; 10 bases are a match to TRBD1. Germline V gives CDR1 SGHTA, CDR2 FQGTGA. This CDR3 contains 13 residues. Partial CDR3 DNA: TGTGCCAGCAGCAGGGACAGGGGCAATGAC. Amino acid sequence: CASSRDRGND. In full, the CDR3 reads CASSRDRGNDYTF. Supplemented by reference TRBV7-3 and TRBJ1-2, the full variable domain reads GAGVSQTPSNKVTEKGKYVELRCDPISGHTALYWYRQSLGQGPEFLIYFQGTGAADDSGLPNDRFFAVRPEGSVSTLKIQRTERGDSAVYLCASSRDRGNDYTFGSGTRLTVV.

Turning to this clone: The sequence runs out 3 residues before the end of the CDR3; the remainder is reconstructed from the germline J gene. The genes are TRBV19 and TRBJ1-2, with D possibly TRBD1 on 6 matching bases. Germline CDR1 LNHDA, CDR2 SQIVND (reference sequence). CDR3 length equals 15 residues. The sequenced CDR3 bases are TGTGCCAGTAGTCCGGACGACAGGATCTATGACGGC. It specifies CASSPDDRIYDG. The whole CDR3 is CASSPDDRIYDGYTF.

Of note for this clone: The CDR3 end is not reached by the read, which stops 3 residues before it; the germline J gene fills it in. The rearrangement joins TRBV6-2 or TRBV6-3 to TRBJ2-3, with D unclear. Germline V CDR1 and CDR2: MNHEY, SVGEGT. This CDR3 spans 13 amino acids. The V gene lost 2 bases and the J gene lost 0 bases, with 3 bases spanning the gap. The part of the CDR3 DNA that was read is TGTGCCAGCAGTTACCAGAGCACAGATACG. Its translation is CASSYQSTDT. The full CDR3 is CASSYQSTDTQYF.